One and the same sample provided the 32 T cell receptor beta chains below, sequenced in a study of blood T cells in healthy people across ages. Primers used in a second PCR of about 7 to 11 cycles were a sample-barcoded 5' primer and a J-beta primer mix. TCRdb re-called the 5' RACE reads through MiXCR, storing one row per CDR3 protein. This sample has 1.5 million to 2 million distinct CDR3 sequences, with about 35% found just once. Material for sequencing was blood. Receptors originate from a woman aged 25 to 45 in good health.

The V and J genes are TRBV10-3 and TRBJ1-1; a possible D gene is TRBD1 (6 bases). Trimming stripped 0 bases from V and 1 base from J, with 12 bases between. The CDR3 has 16 amino acids. CDR1 and CDR2 from the germline V gene are ENHRY and SYGVKD. The CDR3 DNA is TGTGCCATCAGTGAGTCAGGGCAGGGGAGGAACACTGAAGCTTTCTTT. The encoded protein is CAISESGQGRNTEAFF.

This clonotype appeared a few times. The rearrangement joins TRBV10-3 to TRBJ2-3; 13 bases agree with TRBD2. J was trimmed by 0 bases and V by 4 bases; bases with no gene match: 7. The CDR3 extends over 18 amino acids. Germline V gene lookup returns CDR1 ENHRY and CDR2 SYGVKD. DNA for the CDR3: TGTGCCATCAGTGGGACTAGCGGGAGAGGGCCCAGCACAGATACGCAGTATTTT. Amino acids: CAISGTSGRGPSTDTQYF.

The rearrangement links TRBV5-1 to TRBJ2-7; TRBD1 might be the D (6 bases). CDR1 and CDR2 from the germline V gene are SGHRS and YFSETQ. Trimming left V 4 bases short and J 0 bases short, with 17 bases between. The CDR3 sequence is 16 residues long. The CDR3 DNA is TGCGCCAGCAGCCCCAGCCCTACAGGGAGCTCCTACGAGCAGTACTTC. Residues: CASSPSPTGSSYEQYF.

This clonotype was counted a few times. The rearrangement joins TRBV18 to TRBJ2-1, with D hard to call. Between the trimmed V and J ends, which lost 6 bases and 2 bases, there was a span of 20 bases. Germline lookup yields CDR1 KGHSH and CDR2 LQKENI. CDR3 size: 17 residues. As DNA, the CDR3 is TGTGCCAGCTCGGACCTGGTGCAGGTCCACACCTACAATGAGCAGTTCTTC. Translated, it gives CASSDLVQVHTYNEQFF.

The chain joins TRBV3-1 to TRBJ2-5; a weak D match, TRBD2 (5 bases). Germline V lookup: CDR1 LGHDT, CDR2 YNNKEL (reference sequence). Trimming cost V 7 bases and J 0 bases, with 12 bases left between them. This CDR3 contains 14 residues. The CDR3: CASTGRVYQETQYF. CDR3 DNA sequence: TGTGCCAGCACCGGGCGGGTGTACCAAGAGACCCAGTACTTC.

Only a few counts were recorded for this clonotype. CDR3 region: CSAREPDGYGYTF. The CDR3 region has the DNA TGCAGTGCTAGAGAGCCAGACGGCTATGGCTACACCTTC. The rearrangement joins TRBV20-1 to TRBJ1-2; D uncertain. Germline CDR1 is DFQATT and CDR2 is SNEGSKA (reference sequence). The CDR3 is 13 amino acids. With 0 bases removed from V and 4 bases from J, the gap between germline ends came to 9 bases.

The chain recombines TRBV6-5 with TRBJ2-1; 10 bases are shared with TRBD2. The CDR3 covers 16 residues. With V trimmed by 5 bases and J by 8 bases, 12 bases remained unmatched. Germline CDR1 MNHEY, CDR2 SVGAGI. The CDR3 is CASSTPSGRALDEQFF. For the CDR3, the DNA is TGTGCCAGCAGTACCCCCAGCGGGAGGGCCCTCGATGAGCAGTTCTTC.

The J gene is TRBJ1-2, the V gene TRBV3-1; D not certain. The CDR3 loop spans 13 amino acids. V was clipped by 5 bases and J by 8 bases, with 15 bases between them. The germline V gene encodes CDR1 LGHDT and CDR2 YNNKEL (reference sequence). CDR3: CASSSDAGLGYTF. The DNA of the CDR3 is TGTGCCAGCAGCTCCGACGCAGGTTTAGGCTACACCTTC.

The rearrangement uses TRBV24-1 and TRBJ2-5, with 8 bases fitting TRBD1. The germline CDR1 and CDR2 sequences are KGHDR and SFDVKD. This CDR3 region has 16 residues. V gave up 0 bases and J gave up 5 bases; unmatched junction bases: 7. For the CDR3, the DNA is TGTGCCACCAGTGATTTGAGGACAGGGCATATGGAGACCCAGTACTTC. Translated, it gives CATSDLRTGHMETQYF.

Only a few counts were recorded for this clonotype. The chain employs TRBV7-9 and TRBJ2-3, with 8 positions matching TRBD1. The CDR3 has 17 amino acids. The germline V gene has CDR1 SEHNR and CDR2 FQNEAQ (reference sequence). The V gene end was trimmed by 4 bases and the J gene end by 1 base; junction bases not matched to a gene: 10. The DNA for the CDR3 is TGTGCCAGCAGCTCTTCGAACCCGGGACAGGGCACAGATACGCAGTATTTT. It encodes CASSSSNPGQGTDTQYF.

This clonotype was seen a handful of times. The V and J genes are TRBV20-1 and TRBJ2-3; D possibly corresponds to TRBD2 (6 bases). The CDR3 runs 15 residues. CDR1 is DFQATT and CDR2 is SNEGSKA in the germline V gene (reference sequence). V was clipped by 0 bases and J by 5 bases, with 15 bases between them. The CDR3 DNA sequence: TGCAGTGCTAGAGATTCGGGAGCGAGAGGAGATACGCAGTATTTT. It encodes CSARDSGARGDTQYF.

This chain connects TRBV29-1 to TRBJ2-6; 8 bases match TRBD1. The germline V gene encodes CDR1 SQVTM and CDR2 ANQGSEA. The CDR3 runs 18 residues. V lost 0 bases to trimming and J lost 9 bases; unmatched junction nucleotides: 16. The CDR3 DNA is TGCAGCGTTGAAGATTCAGGGCCTAAAGGACAGGGTGGCAACGTCCTGACTTTC. Amino acids: CSVEDSGPKGQGGNVLTF.

As to this clonotype: A much larger clonotype is one base distant, so this may be a read error. This rearrangement joins TRBV6-6 to TRBJ2-1; D not certain. The CDR3 is made up of 16 amino acids. CDR1 is MNHNY and CDR2 is SVGAGI in the germline V gene (reference sequence). CDR3: CASSHSTRRSYNEQFF. CDR3 bases: TGTGCCAGCAGTCACTCGACCAGGCGCTCCTACAATGAGCAGTTCTTC.

The J gene is TRBJ2-1, the V gene TRBV7-6; 7 bases map to TRBD2. This CDR3 has 16 amino acids. V trimming: 5 bases; J trimming: 6 bases; junction bases outside the gene matches: 13. The germline V gene encodes CDR1 SGHVS and CDR2 FNYEAQ. The CDR3 coding sequence is TGTGCCAGCAGCCCAGGATCCAGCGGGATGCTCAATGAGCAGTTCTTC. This gives the protein CASSPGSSGMLNEQFF.

A few counts support this clonotype. This chain joins TRBV27 and TRBJ2-1; D perhaps matches TRBD2 (7 bases). Trimming stripped 7 bases from V and 2 bases from J, with 18 bases between. There are 16 residues in the CDR3. CDR1 and CDR2 (germline): MNHEY, SMNVEV (reference sequence). CDR3 sequence reads: CASISMGGGPYNEQFF. CDR3 in DNA: TGTGCCAGCATCTCAATGGGGGGGGGCCCCTACAATGAGCAGTTCTTC.

This clonotype was recorded at least ten times. V and J are TRBV12-3 or TRBV12-4 and TRBJ2-7, with TRBD2 matching 12 bases. The CDR3 spans 15 residues. The ends lost 5 bases at V and 1 base at J; junction bases unmatched: 3. CDR3 DNA sequence: TGTGCCAGCAGTGTCCTAGCGGGGGGGTCCTACGAGCAGTACTTC. Translation gives CASSVLAGGSYEQYF.

V is TRBV7-3 and J is TRBJ2-1; 7 bases are shared with TRBD2. The CDR3 is made up of 15 amino acids. V shed 6 bases, J shed 7 bases, and the junction held 12 bases outside the gene matches. The V gene's germline CDR1 is SGHTA and CDR2 FQGTGA. For the CDR3, the DNA is TGTGCCAGCAGTCCTCTAGCGGTCTCCGGAAATGAGCAGTTCTTC. This encodes CASSPLAVSGNEQFF.

This clonotype was observed a handful of times. The V and J genes are TRBV12-3 or TRBV12-4 and TRBJ1-5; TRBD1 agrees at 10 bases. The J segment lost 7 bases and the V segment lost 4 bases, leaving 10 bases of the junction unmatched. CDR3 size: 16 residues. The CDR3 loop reads CASSSSDRGLGQPQHF. DNA of the CDR3: TGTGCCAGCAGTTCCTCCGACAGGGGGCTGGGCCAGCCCCAGCATTTT.

The chain is built from TRBV30 and TRBJ1-2; D possibly corresponds to TRBD1 (5 bases). CDR3 length: 10 residues. CDR1 and CDR2 from the germline V gene are GTSNPN and SVGIG (reference sequence). Deletions cut 3 bases from V and 7 bases from J, with 6 bases between. The DNA of the CDR3 is TGTGCCTGGAGGGGGCCTGGCTACACCTTC. Encoded protein: CAWRGPGYTF.

This clonotype was seen many times. This chain uses TRBV20-1 with TRBJ1-5; 7 bases match TRBD1. V was clipped by 6 bases and J by 5 bases; unmatched bases: 4. The CDR3 runs to 12 residues. Germline CDR1 and CDR2: DFQATT and SNEGSKA (reference sequence). The CDR3 DNA follows: TGCAGTGCAAGCACAGGGGATCAGCCCCAGCATTTT. Protein: CSASTGDQPQHF.

This clonotype has only a few counts. CDR3: CASSPNGDEQFF. In nucleotides, the CDR3 is TGTGCCAGTAGCCCTAACGGAGATGAGCAGTTCTTC. V is TRBV19 and J is TRBJ2-1; D remains ambiguous. V lost 6 bases to trimming and J lost 8 bases, with 11 bases between them. The CDR3 extends over 12 amino acids. From germline, CDR1 is LNHDA and CDR2 SQIVND (reference sequence).

The chain joins TRBV20-1 to TRBJ2-3; TRBD2 aligns across 15 bases. The germline V gene encodes CDR1 DFQATT and CDR2 SNEGSKA (reference sequence). This CDR3 contains 15 residues. The V and J ends lost 6 bases and 5 bases, in that order; junction bases with no gene match: 6. The CDR3: CSAIGLAGGQDTQYF. CDR3 nucleotides: TGCAGTGCCATTGGACTAGCGGGGGGGCAAGATACGCAGTATTTT.

A few counts support this clonotype. This sequence joins TRBV11-2 and TRBJ2-1; D uncertain. V dropped 4 bases and J dropped 2 bases, with 6 bases sitting between them. This CDR3 comprises 13 residues. In germline, CDR1 is SGHAT, CDR2 FQNNGV. This chain's CDR3 is CASSYSAYNEQFF. Here the CDR3 DNA reads TGTGCCAGCAGCTACAGCGCCTACAATGAGCAGTTCTTC.

The CDR3 nucleotides are TGCAGTGCTAGTTTGCCCAATGTGGGCGAGCAGTACTTC. Its translation: CSASLPNVGEQYF. This chain links TRBV20-1 with TRBJ2-7, with D hard to call. V lost 3 bases and J lost 6, with 15 bases in between. This CDR3 has 13 residues. Germline-derived CDR1 and CDR2 are DFQATT and SNEGSKA (reference sequence).

This clonotype came up a few times. This chain links TRBV4-1 with TRBJ2-7; the match to TRBD2 covers 13 bases. V lost 5 bases, J lost 4 bases, and 11 bases stayed unmatched. There are 17 residues in the CDR3. Germline V gene sequence: CDR1 MGHRA, CDR2 YSYEKL. CDR3 nucleotides: TGCGCCAGCAGCTCCACTAGCGGGGGGGCGAAAGGTTACGAGCAGTACTTC. Translation: CASSSTSGGAKGYEQYF.

The chain has TRBV6-1 and TRBJ2-7, with D perhaps matching TRBD1 (6 bases). V was cut by 2 bases and J by 4 bases, with 12 bases left in between. The CDR3 spans 14 residues. Germline V gives CDR1 MNHNS, CDR2 SASEGT. CDR3 in amino acids: CASSEIGGYYEQYF. The CDR3 DNA follows: TGTGCCAGCAGTGAAATTGGGGGCTATTACGAGCAGTACTTC.

This clonotype was recorded a few times. The chain is built from TRBV14 and TRBJ1-6, with TRBD1 as a possible D gene (5 bases). Germline-derived CDR1 and CDR2 are SGHDN and FVKESK. Trimming took 4 bases from V and 6 from J, leaving 10 bases between them. This CDR3 spans 14 amino acids. CDR3 coding DNA: TGTGCCAGCAGCCGAGAGACAGTTAATTCACCCCTCCACTTT. Its protein product is CASSRETVNSPLHF.

J is TRBJ1-3 and V is TRBV7-2; D is unresolved. Looked up from germline, CDR1 is SGHTA and CDR2 is FQGNSA. The CDR3 is 14 amino acids. Trimming stripped 1 base from V and 4 bases from J, with 8 bases between. CDR3 loop: CASSLVGQGNTIYF. The CDR3 region has the DNA TGTGCCAGCAGCTTAGTAGGCCAAGGAAACACCATATATTTT.

The J gene is TRBJ1-4, the V gene TRBV20-1, with D perhaps TRBD1 (5 bases). The length of the CDR3 is 14 residues. The germline V and J ends were trimmed by 6 bases and 4 bases, with 15 bases remaining between them. Germline V CDR1 and CDR2: DFQATT, SNEGSKA (reference sequence). The CDR3 reads CSAALGRGNEKLFF. As DNA, the CDR3 is TGCAGTGCAGCCCTGGGGAGGGGTAATGAAAAACTGTTTTTT.

There are a few counts of this clonotype. The chain combines TRBV7-2 with TRBJ2-1; 7 nucleotides match TRBD2. CDR1 is SGHTA and CDR2 is FQGNSA in the germline V gene. V shed 3 bases and J 8 bases; nucleotides not matched to a gene: 13. CDR3 length equals 16 residues. CDR3 residues: CASSFPGLKPADEQFF. CDR3 DNA sequence: TGTGCCAGCAGCTTCCCGGGACTAAAGCCGGCCGATGAGCAGTTCTTC.

This chain uses TRBV2 with TRBJ1-1; D is perhaps TRBD1 (6 bases). This CDR3 spans 15 amino acids. Germline V lookup: CDR1 SNHLY, CDR2 FYNNEI. V was trimmed by 7 bases and J by 0 bases, leaving 15 bases between them. As DNA, the CDR3 is TGTGCCAGCAAGATGAGGGGGGTCATGAACACTGAAGCTTTCTTT. Translated, it gives CASKMRGVMNTEAFF. Using reference TRBV2 and TRBJ1-1 for the parts outside the CDR3, the full variable domain is EPEVTQTPSHQVTQMGQEVILRCVPISNHLYFYWYRQILGQKVEFLVSFYNNEISEKSEIFDDQFSVERPDGSNFTLKIRSTKLEDSAMYFCASKMRGVMNTEAFFGQGTRLTVV.

This clonotype was found a few times. The CDR3 sequence: CASSSGTSWSEQYF. The CDR3 DNA reads TGTGCCAGCAGTTCCGGGACTAGCTGGAGCGAGCAGTACTTC. The rearrangement links TRBV5-8 to TRBJ2-5, with TRBD2 matching over 9 bases. TRBJ2-7 explains the end of the DNA better; the J call may be wrong. Germline V gene sequence: CDR1 SGHTS, CDR2 YDEGEE. The CDR3 covers 14 residues.